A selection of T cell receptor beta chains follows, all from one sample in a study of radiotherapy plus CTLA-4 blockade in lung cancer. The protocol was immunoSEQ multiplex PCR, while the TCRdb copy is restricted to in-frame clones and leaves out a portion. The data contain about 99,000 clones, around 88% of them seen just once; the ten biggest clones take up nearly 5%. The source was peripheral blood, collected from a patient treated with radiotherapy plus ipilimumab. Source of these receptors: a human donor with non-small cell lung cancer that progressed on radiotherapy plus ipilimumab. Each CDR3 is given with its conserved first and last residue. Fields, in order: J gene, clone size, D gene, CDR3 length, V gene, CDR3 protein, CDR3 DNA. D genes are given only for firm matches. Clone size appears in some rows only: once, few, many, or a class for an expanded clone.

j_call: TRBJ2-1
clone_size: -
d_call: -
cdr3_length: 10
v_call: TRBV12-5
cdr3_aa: CASGIDEQFF
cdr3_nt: TGTGCTAGTGGGATCGATGAGCAGTTCTTC

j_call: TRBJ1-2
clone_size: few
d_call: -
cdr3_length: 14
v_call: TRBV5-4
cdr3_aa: CASSFGGGNYGYTF
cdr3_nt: TGTGCCAGCAGCTTTGGAGGGGGGAACTATGGCTACACCTTC

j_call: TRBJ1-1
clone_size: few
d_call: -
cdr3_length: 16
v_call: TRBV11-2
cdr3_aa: CASNLAGGGMNTEAFF
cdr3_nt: TGTGCCAGCAACCTCGCGGGGGGAGGAATGAACACTGAAGCTTTCTTT

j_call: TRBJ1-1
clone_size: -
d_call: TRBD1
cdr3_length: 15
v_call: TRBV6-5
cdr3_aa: CASSYSRTGNTEAFF
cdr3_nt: TGTGCCAGCAGTTACTCGAGGACAGGGAACACTGAAGCTTTCTTT

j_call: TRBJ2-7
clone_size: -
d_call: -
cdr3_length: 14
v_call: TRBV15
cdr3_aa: CATSRDLGSYEQYF
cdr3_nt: TGTGCCACCAGCAGGGATTTGGGCTCCTACGAGCAGTACTTC

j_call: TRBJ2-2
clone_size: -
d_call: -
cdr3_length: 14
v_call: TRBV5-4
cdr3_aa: CASSLAGPTGELFF
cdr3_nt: TGTGCCAGCAGCTTGGCGGGTCCCACCGGGGAGCTGTTTTTT

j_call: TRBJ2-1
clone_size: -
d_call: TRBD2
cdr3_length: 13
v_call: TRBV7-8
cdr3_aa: CASSSSGRYEQFF
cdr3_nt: TGTGCCAGCAGCTCTAGCGGGAGGTATGAGCAGTTCTTC

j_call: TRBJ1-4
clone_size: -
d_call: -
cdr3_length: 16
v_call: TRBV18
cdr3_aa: CASSATGKQGNEKLFF
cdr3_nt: TGTGCCAGCTCAGCCACAGGGAAACAGGGTAATGAAAAACTGTTTTTT

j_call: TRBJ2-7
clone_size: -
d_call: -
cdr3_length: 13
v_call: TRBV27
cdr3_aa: CASSTGNSYEQYF
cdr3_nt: TGTGCCAGCAGTACAGGTAACTCCTACGAGCAGTACTTC

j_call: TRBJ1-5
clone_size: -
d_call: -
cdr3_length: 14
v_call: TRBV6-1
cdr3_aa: CASSSLSSNQPQHF
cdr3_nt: TGTGCCAGCAGTAGCCTAAGTAGCAATCAGCCCCAGCATTTT

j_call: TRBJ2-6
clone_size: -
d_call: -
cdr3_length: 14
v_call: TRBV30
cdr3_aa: CAWSFSSGANVLTF
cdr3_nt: TGTGCCTGGAGTTTTAGCTCTGGGGCCAACGTCCTGACTTTC

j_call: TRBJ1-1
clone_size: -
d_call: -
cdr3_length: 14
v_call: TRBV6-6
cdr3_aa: CASTITGGNTEAFF
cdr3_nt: TGTGCCAGCACCATTACGGGCGGGAACACTGAAGCTTTCTTT

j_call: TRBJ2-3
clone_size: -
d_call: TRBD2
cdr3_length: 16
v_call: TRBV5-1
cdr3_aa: CASSFRAGGNTDTQYF
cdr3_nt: TGCGCCAGCAGCTTCAGAGCGGGAGGTAACACAGATACGCAGTATTTT

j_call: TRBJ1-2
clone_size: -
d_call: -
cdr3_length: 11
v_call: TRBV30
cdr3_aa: CAWSRQIGYTF
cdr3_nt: TGTGCCTGGAGTCGACAGATAGGCTACACCTTC

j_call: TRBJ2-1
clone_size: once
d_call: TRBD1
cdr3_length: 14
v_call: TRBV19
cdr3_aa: CASKGTGEWNEQFF
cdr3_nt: TGTGCCAGTAAAGGGACAGGGGAGTGGAATGAGCAGTTCTTC

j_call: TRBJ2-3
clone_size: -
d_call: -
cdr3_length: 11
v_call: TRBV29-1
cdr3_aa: CSASGGDTQYF
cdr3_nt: TGCAGCGCTTCTGGGGGGGATACGCAGTATTTT

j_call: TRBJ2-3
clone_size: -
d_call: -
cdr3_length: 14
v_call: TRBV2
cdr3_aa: CASSRSGVSDTQYF
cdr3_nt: TGTGCCAGCTCTAGATCGGGGGTTTCAGATACGCAGTATTTT

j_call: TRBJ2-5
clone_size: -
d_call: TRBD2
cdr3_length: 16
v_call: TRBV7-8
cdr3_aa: CASSRTWEGSQETQYF
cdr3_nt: TGTGCCAGCAGTCGAACGTGGGAGGGTAGCCAAGAGACCCAGTACTTC

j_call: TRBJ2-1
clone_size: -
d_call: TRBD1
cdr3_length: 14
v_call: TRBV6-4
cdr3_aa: CASSPDRGNNEQFF
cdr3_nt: TGTGCCAGCAGCCCGGACAGGGGGAACAATGAGCAGTTCTTC

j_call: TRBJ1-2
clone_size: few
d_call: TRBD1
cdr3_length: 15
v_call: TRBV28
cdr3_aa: CASSLAGQTVYGYTF
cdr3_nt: TGTGCCAGCAGTTTAGCGGGACAGACCGTCTATGGCTACACCTTC

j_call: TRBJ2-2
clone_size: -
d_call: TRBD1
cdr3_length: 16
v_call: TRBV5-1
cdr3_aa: CASSQDPTGVTGELFF
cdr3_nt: TGCGCCAGCAGCCAGGACCCGACAGGGGTCACCGGGGAGCTGTTTTTT

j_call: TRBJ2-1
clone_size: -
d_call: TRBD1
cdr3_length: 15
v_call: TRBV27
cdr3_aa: CASSQQGQGGNEQFF
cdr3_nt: TGTGCCAGCAGTCAACAAGGACAGGGGGGGAATGAGCAGTTCTTC

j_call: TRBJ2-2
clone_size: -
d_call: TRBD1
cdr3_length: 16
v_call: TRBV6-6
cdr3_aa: CASTLGQGVRTGELFF
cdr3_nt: TGTGCCAGCACCCTGGGACAGGGGGTACGCACCGGGGAGCTGTTTTTT

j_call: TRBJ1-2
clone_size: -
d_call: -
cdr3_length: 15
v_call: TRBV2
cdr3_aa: CASSVDPPYHYGYTF
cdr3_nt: TGTGCCAGCAGTGTTGACCCTCCTTACCACTATGGCTACACCTTC